This TCR beta chain was identified in a study of cytomegalovirus exposure and HLA in healthy donors (dated by TCRdb to about 2017). Some background on the complete study: An earlier analysis of approximately 550 of the donors reported 276 Gb of sequence data and around 110 million unique TCR beta sequences from about 200 million T cells. Besides the first cohort of some 670 subjects, a separate validation cohort made up of 120 different subjects was used. Donor age, sex, ethnicity and CMV serostatus were compiled together with the repertoire data. A later analysis re-examined previously published TCR beta repertoires from more than 550 donors and added high-resolution HLA genotyping to investigate patterns of TCR occurrence. Among 300 to 500 genotyped donors of the cohort, an average of approximately 240,000 unique TCR beta nucleotide sequences was sequenced per donor, of which approximately 18% were non-productive. Among the roughly 400 genotyped donors, roughly 80% belonged to the genetic ancestry cluster associated with self-reported Caucasian donors. Five DR-DQ haplotypes were handled as single units for association and clustering, since linkage in the cohort was strong. In an earlier analysis of 550 to 700 of the donors, high-throughput TCR beta sequencing was used to judge whether each TCR beta V gene segment behaved as functional or pseudogenic. In a later genetic analysis, genome-wide SNP genotypes for about 60% of the 666 donors were used, and that subset was treated as a discovery cohort. Class I and class II HLA loci were covered by the typing at four-digit resolution. Rather than using new phenotypic data, the later analysis identified candidate immune exposures from TCR beta sequences and from how often those sequences occurred across donors. All discovery cohort repertoires had been generated on a single sequencing platform. An early release that covered fewer than 800 HLA-typed donors contained approximately 300 gigabases of sequencing data and tens of millions of unique TCR sequences. The aim of the study was to test whether cataloging public T cell receptors could identify signatures of past pathogen exposure. High-throughput TCR immunosequencing, statistical association of individual TCRs with disease status, and machine learning were combined to predict cytomegalovirus infection status. Typing coverage varied by locus: roughly 629-640 donors for A, B, C, DRB1 and DQB1; 522 for DQA1; around 570 for DPA1; roughly 470 for DPB1. Using immunosequencing, the study profiled T cell repertoires from roughly 650 subjects and related those repertoires to cytomegalovirus serostatus. General findings and caveats noted by the study authors: A further reported finding was that TCR beta sequences accurately predicted the HLA-A and HLA-B alleles for most subjects in the first cohort. The study gave a list of under 200 TCR beta chains associated with cytomegalovirus. When HLA alleles, especially DR and DQ, strongly co-occurred, TCR associations were difficult to assign to individual alleles. In this cohort, only TCR beta chains were sequenced, and detectable features were limited by the absence of alpha or paired-chain data. Roughly uniform sequencing depth across donors was assumed in presence/absence analyses, although this assumption may not hold. Most CMV-associated TCR beta chains appeared to be HLA-restricted in a later analysis, and the HLA associations seemed to be driven largely by CMV exposure. Some IMGT-functional V segments, including TRBV6-2 and TRBV6-3, could not be told apart with the 87-base-pair reads, so those segments were excluded. Cytomegalovirus status was reported to be diagnosed by the classifier with high specificity and sensitivity in both the original and validation cohorts. In a later genetic analysis, a missense DCLRE1C variant was associated with V-gene and J-gene trimming of TCR beta chains, and the association was replicated in an independent cohort. In a later analysis, HLA-associated TCR beta chains showed more clonal expansion and lower generation probabilities than non-associated chains that were equally common. The earlier analysis of 587 of the donors excluded roughly 17 rarely observed V segments, including chromosome 9 orphons, because counts were too low. In a later analysis, TCR association rates were found to vary across HLA loci, with the most associated TCRs seen for DRB1 alleles and the fewest for HLA-C alleles. While some public TCRs were present in many individuals, most TCR sequences turned up only very rarely across donors. According to a later genetic analysis, donors in an Asian-associated ancestry cluster had fewer N-insertions in productive TCRs than the approximately 650-donor mean. Because HLA typing was missing for some donors at each locus, association tests included only the typed subset. In an earlier analysis of approximately 590 of the donors, most TCR beta V segments appeared in productive rearrangements about 87% or about 30% of the time, broadly matching IMGT annotations. Specific HLA alleles were associated with 18,000 or so TCR beta sequences at a false discovery rate of 0.05 in a later analysis. The only immune exposure information available for the cohort was CMV serostatus. In a later analysis, several top co-occurrence clusters were reported to appear linked to parvovirus B19, influenza, CMV and Epstein-Barr virus. Linkage disequilibrium might explain the correlated functional status among segregating V segments, but an unknown experimental factor could not be excluded. In vitro tests confirmed that a few of the cytomegalovirus-associated TCR beta chains recognize cytomegalovirus antigens. The authors suggested that the approach could potentially be extended to other disease states and immunological phenotypes. The sequencing pipeline was judged likely to have produced a cluster of highly shared sequence variants as a technical artifact.

Remarks on this clone: Its antigen is still unknown. Per-base quality was not reported, and no clone a single base away is much larger than it.

CDR1 and CDR2, per the germline V gene (reference sequence), are SEHNR and FQNEAQ. Here V drops 4 bases and J drops 4 bases, and the junction holds 7 bases not matched to any gene. Taken from cysteine to phenylalanine, the CDR3 has 15 residues. Only the CDR3 region is kept as DNA, spanning 45 bases read in frame from base 1. Libraries were made using the immunoSEQ multiplex PCR assay. The multiplex PCR relied on a mix of 60 forward primers for TCR Vbeta segments and 13 reverse primers for TCR Jbeta segments. The CDR3 region of rearranged TCR beta genes was amplified from genomic DNA by a multiplex PCR assay. The Illumina HiSeq System was used to sequence the amplified TCR beta libraries as 87-base-pair reads. The source study handled its data this way. A later analysis counted approximately 74 million unique TCR beta chains across the 690 or so repertoires, and some 11 million of these chains were shared by at least two donors. Raw reads were error-corrected and collapsed into unique sequences by a nearest-neighbor algorithm in which closely related sequences were merged to remove PCR and sequencing errors. CDR3 sequences were aligned to IMGT reference sequences to assign V, D and J gene segments. For a sequence to be retained, at least a six-nucleotide match to both a V gene segment and a J gene segment was required. A rearrangement counted as productive if the CDR3 had no stop codons and remained in frame with V and J, and every other rearrangement counted as non-productive. CDR3 was defined according to IMGT convention as the region running from the second conserved V-encoded cysteine to the conserved J-encoded phenylalanine. The earlier analysis of approximately 500 of the donors excluded sequences that lacked an unambiguous match to a single V gene segment. An earlier analysis of a few hundred of the donors classified V segments as functional when productive rearrangements were above 56.7% and as segregating when the standard deviation between donors was above 5%. To diagnose cytomegalovirus status from the catalog of TCR beta chain sequences, a statistical classification framework was built. In a later analysis, TCR nucleotide sequences were compared against IMGT/GENE-DB human TR gene sequences so that V and J genes could be assigned. The TCRdist pipeline was used in a later analysis to assign CDR3 sequences and most-parsimonious VDJ recombination scenarios. In a later analysis, every TCR beta chain was defined by the combination of its CDR3 amino acid sequence and its V-gene family, and reads without a unique V-gene family were dropped. In a later analysis, 450 to 600 highly shared, low-generation-probability nucleotide sequences were removed to address suspected cross-contamination and a sequencing artifact. In a later analysis, a clonal expansion index was calculated for each public chain from normalized within-repertoire ranks of inferred template counts. In a later analysis, generation probabilities were computed with a VDJ recombination model fitted to out-of-frame rearrangements, and the resulting probabilities were checked against IGoR. In a later analysis, hypergeometric tests were used to score TCR-TCR, TCR-HLA and TCR-CMV co-occurrence, with a repertoire-size bias correction applied to TCR pairs. To estimate false discovery rates, a later analysis permuted the HLA or CMV assignments 20 times. In a later analysis, co-occurring TCRs were grouped with DBSCAN, and TCRdist sequence similarity was added when clustering was performed within HLA-allele-positive subsets. For co-occurrence clustering, repertoires with fewer than 30,000 or more than 120,000 public chains were excluded, along with five or six repertoires with anomalous nucleotide sharing. The immuneACCESS repertoire file appears here via TCRdb, limited to in-frame rearrangements. These files lack a portion of the clones; in checked studies, under half of the deficit traces to unresolved V genes, and the cause of the others is not known. D and trimming were read from the DNA, whereas the V and J calls and clone size are those reported in that table. The sample table lists about 150,000 clones, roughly 70% of them with a count of one. About 7% of the sample belongs to the ten largest clones.

The cohort consisted of hundreds of healthy bone marrow donors. At the time of sampling, all cohort members were nominally healthy, though unrecorded immune exposures were likely present. The donor tested CMV seronegative, placing the donor among the 350 to 400 seronegative members of the cohort. Each donor provided a peripheral blood sample, and peripheral blood mononuclear cells were used for TCR beta sequencing. Genomic DNA was extracted from the blood cell samples with the Qiagen DNeasy Blood Extraction Kit. The TCR comes from a man aged 25 to 45 in good health and CMV-seronegative. Sequencing was performed on PBMCs. The receptor chain draws on TRBV7-9 and TRBJ2-3; a stretch of 8 junction bases matches TRBD2. The CDR3 protein sequence reads: CASSWGLDSADTQYF. Here is the DNA: TGTGCCAGCAGCTGGGGACTAGATAGCGCAGATACGCAGTATTTT.